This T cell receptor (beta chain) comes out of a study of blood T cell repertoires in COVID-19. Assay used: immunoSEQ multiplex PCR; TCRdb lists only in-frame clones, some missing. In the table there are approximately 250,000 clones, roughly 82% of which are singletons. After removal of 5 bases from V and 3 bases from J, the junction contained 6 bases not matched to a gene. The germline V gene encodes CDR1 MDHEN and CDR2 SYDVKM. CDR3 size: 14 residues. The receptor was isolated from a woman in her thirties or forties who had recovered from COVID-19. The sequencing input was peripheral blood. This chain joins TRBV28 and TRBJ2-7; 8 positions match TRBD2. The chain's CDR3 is CASSAGGGLYEQYF. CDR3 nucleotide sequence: TGTGCCAGCAGTGCCGGGGGGGGTCTCTACGAGCAGTACTTC.